This passage covers 14 T cell receptor beta chains from one sample sequenced in a study of response to subunit inactivated influenza vaccine. Each CDR3 protein gets one entry after TCRdb re-called the RT-PCR reads with MiXCR. Found here are under 950,000 distinct CDR3 sequences, 20% to 25% of them singletons; the top ten hold roughly 10%. The sequencing here drew on PBMCs from blood, taken around 5 days after vaccination. These receptors were collected from a middle-aged man who received an inactivated influenza vaccine.

V and J are TRBV20-1 and TRBJ1-1, with D hard to call. V was cut by 2 bases and J by 2 bases, with 12 bases left in between. The germline gives CDR1 DFQATT, CDR2 SNEGSKA (reference sequence). This CDR3 comprises 14 residues. The CDR3 here is CSARKPSSNTEAFF. In nucleotides, the CDR3 is TGCAGTGCTAGAAAACCCTCAAGTAACACTGAAGCTTTCTTT.

This clonotype was counted at least ten times. This chain connects TRBV7-8 to TRBJ2-7; D is uncertain. V gave up 5 bases and J gave up 7 bases, with 12 bases separating them. This CDR3 is built from 12 residues. Germline CDR1 SGHVS, CDR2 FQNEAQ. The CDR3 nucleotides read TGTGCCAGCAGCCGCTGGGTTGGGGAGCAGTACTTC. This gives the protein CASSRWVGEQYF.

The chain combines TRBV15 with TRBJ2-3, with 8 bases that match TRBD2. The CDR3 loop spans 20 amino acids. Germline CDR1 reads LNHNV; CDR2 reads YYDKDF (reference sequence). Losses at the gene ends were 4 bases for V and 4 bases for J; bases not matched to a gene: 22. CDR3 nucleotide sequence: TGTGCCACCAGCACCTCCGGGGGGGTTGAAGATTTCGTTGACGCAGATACGCAGTATTTT. It translates to CATSTSGGVEDFVDADTQYF.

This clonotype was observed a few times. The V gene is TRBV7-8, the J gene TRBJ1-1, with TRBD1 as a possible D gene (5 bases). Trimming removed 5 bases at V and 3 bases at J, with 16 bases between. The CDR3 consists of 15 residues. The germline gives CDR1 SGHVS, CDR2 FQNEAQ. The CDR3 protein is CASSTLGGVDTEAFF. The CDR3 bases are TGTGCCAGCAGCACCCTCGGGGGAGTTGACACTGAAGCTTTCTTT.

This clonotype was observed a few times. CDR3 protein: CASNIAVTGTPYEQYF. The CDR3 bases are TGCGCCAGCAATATCGCGGTCACAGGGACACCCTACGAGCAGTACTTC. This sequence joins TRBV5-1 and TRBJ2-7; maybe TRBD1 (6 bases). CDR1 is SGHRS, CDR2 YFSETQ, per germline. The CDR3 has 16 amino acids. V lost 6 bases and J 2 bases, leaving 21 bases between the germline ends. The full variable domain, rest sourced from reference TRBV5-1 and TRBJ2-7, is KAGVTQTPRYLIKTRGQQVTLSCSPISGHRSVSWYQQTPGQGLQFLFEYFSETQRNKGNFPGRFSGRQFSNSRSEMNVSTLELGDSALYLCASNIAVTGTPYEQYFGPGTRLTVT.

The gene calls are TRBV7-2 and TRBJ1-4, with 8 bases aligning to TRBD1. The ends lost 4 bases at V and 7 bases at J; junction bases unmatched: 8. This CDR3 comprises 15 residues. CDR1 SGHTA and CDR2 FQGNSA come from the germline V gene. The CDR3 nucleotides read TGTGCCAGCAGCTCCCGGACAGGGTACCCTGAAAAACTGTTTTTT. This sequence encodes CASSSRTGYPEKLFF.

In its sample, this clonotype was seen a few times. The rearrangement joins TRBV24-1 to TRBJ2-1; D ambiguous. Germline V CDR1 and CDR2: KGHDR, SFDVKD. V shed 4 bases and J shed 0 bases, with 9 bases lying between them. CDR3 length: 15 residues. For the CDR3, the DNA is TGTGCCACCAGTGAGAGGAGACTCTCCTACAATGAGCAGTTCTTC. It encodes CATSERRLSYNEQFF.

The genes are TRBV20-1 and TRBJ2-7, with D perhaps being TRBD1 or TRBD2 (5 bases each). The germline V gene encodes CDR1 DFQATT and CDR2 SNEGSKA (reference sequence). V was clipped by 2 bases and J by 3 bases, with 17 bases between them. This CDR3 is 15 amino acids long. CDR3 loop: CSARRGVPSIYEQYF. CDR3 coding DNA: TGCAGTGCTAGACGAGGGGTCCCATCTATCTACGAGCAGTACTTC.

This clonotype was observed at least ten times. The rearrangement uses TRBV10-3 and TRBJ2-2; TRBD2 agrees at 10 bases. V lost 6 bases and J lost 1; bases outside the gene matches: 8. This CDR3 is built from 17 residues. CDR1 and CDR2 from the germline V gene are ENHRY and SYGVKD. This chain's CDR3 is CAIRRGGLAENTGELFF. The CDR3 region has the DNA TGTGCCATCAGGAGGGGAGGACTAGCGGAGAACACCGGGGAGCTGTTTTTT.

The V call is TRBV7-9, the J call TRBJ2-1; a weak D match, TRBD1 (5 bases). Looked up from germline, CDR1 is SEHNR and CDR2 is FQNEAQ (reference sequence). V lost 7 bases and J 6 bases, leaving 19 bases between the germline ends. The CDR3 totals 15 residues. CDR3 nucleotide sequence: TGTGCCAGCACCCAAGGATGGCTAGGGGTCAATGAGCAGTTCTTC. As protein: CASTQGWLGVNEQFF.

In this sample, this clonotype turned up a few times. V gene TRBV20-1 combines with J gene TRBJ2-1; 9 bases agree with TRBD2. Germline lookup yields CDR1 DFQATT and CDR2 SNEGSKA (reference sequence). This CDR3 spans 16 amino acids. The junction had 7 bases not matched to a gene; V was cut back by 0 bases and J by 4 bases. CDR3 nucleotide sequence: TGCAGTGCTAGAGATGCGGCGGGAGGGTCTTACAATGAGCAGTTCTTC. Translating gives CSARDAAGGSYNEQFF.

Only a few counts were recorded for this clonotype. The J gene is TRBJ1-1, the V gene TRBV15; D is perhaps TRBD1 (6 bases). V lost 2 bases to trimming and J lost 5 bases, with 15 bases between them. The CDR3 is 15 amino acids. Germline V gene lookup returns CDR1 LNHNV and CDR2 YYDKDF (reference sequence). CDR3 nucleotide sequence: TGTGCCACCAGCAGACCCCGGGGGCGAGATACTGAAGCTTTCTTT. It codes for CATSRPRGRDTEAFF. Drawing the rest from reference TRBV15 and TRBJ1-1, the complete variable domain is DAMVIQNPRYQVTQFGKPVTLSCSQTLNHNVMYWYQQKSSQAPKLLFHYYDKDFNNEADTPDNFQSRRPNTSFCFLDIRSPGLGDTAMYLCATSRPRGRDTEAFFGQGTRLTVV.

This clonotype has just one count. The chain couples TRBV7-8 to TRBJ1-5; D is unresolved. This CDR3 has 16 amino acids. Trimming removed 2 bases at V and 0 bases at J, with 11 bases between. Germline assignment: CDR1 SGHVS and CDR2 FQNEAQ. The CDR3 is CASSLTTGYSNQPQHF. For the CDR3, the DNA is TGTGCCAGCAGCTTAACGACGGGATATAGCAATCAGCCCCAGCATTTT.

This clonotype showed up just a few times. The chain employs TRBV6-2 or TRBV6-3 and TRBJ2-1, with TRBD2 matching over 8 bases. The CDR3 consists of 16 residues. Germline CDR1 is MNHEY and CDR2 is SVGEGT. Unmatched junction bases numbered 13, after V lost 6 bases and J lost 6 bases. DNA for the CDR3: TGTGCCAGCAGGTTAGCCCCAGCGGGAGCGGTCAATGAGCAGTTCTTC. Amino acid sequence: CASRLAPAGAVNEQFF.